This entry lists 28 T cell receptor beta chains sequenced from one sample in a study of brain T cells in children with intractable seizures. This table comes from immunoSEQ multiplex PCR, and its TCRdb copy is limited to in-frame clones, with some not included. The table lists about 110,000 clones, roughly 94% of them singletons. Sequenced here: peripheral blood, sampled at surgery. These TCRs come from a boy in the first two years of life with hemimegalencephaly and intractable seizures.

This chain uses TRBV3-1 (or the pseudogene TRBV3-2) with TRBJ1-5, with D perhaps TRBD1 (6 bases). The V end was cut by 5 bases, the J end by 3 bases, with 14 bases between. The CDR3 consists of 15 residues. Looked up from germline, CDR1 is LGHDT and CDR2 is YNNKEL (reference sequence). CDR3: CASSARGGANQPQHF. The CDR3 DNA is TGTGCCAGCAGCGCCCGAGGGGGGGCCAATCAGCCCCAGCATTTT.

V is TRBV20-1 and J is TRBJ2-1, with 12 bases identical to TRBD2. J lost 8 bases, V lost 3 bases, and 8 bases had no gene match. Germline CDR1 reads DFQATT; CDR2 reads SNEGSKA (reference sequence). This CDR3 comprises 15 residues. CDR3 nucleotides: TGCAGTGCTAGTCTACTAGCGGGAGGTACAGATGAGCAGTTCTTC. Its translation: CSASLLAGGTDEQFF.

V usage is TRBV7-9 and J usage is TRBJ2-5; 7 bases map to TRBD2. The J segment lost 5 bases and the V segment lost 5 bases, leaving 11 bases of the junction unmatched. The germline V gene encodes CDR1 SEHNR and CDR2 FQNEAQ (reference sequence). CDR3 length equals 15 residues. CDR3 sequence reads: CASSRGSPSHETQYF. The DNA of the CDR3 is TGTGCCAGCAGCCGCGGGAGCCCCTCACATGAGACCCAGTACTTC.

The rearrangement joins TRBV2 to TRBJ2-5; D call uncertain. Per the germline V gene, CDR1 is SNHLY and CDR2 is FYNNEI. CDR3 length equals 14 residues. Trimming cost V 5 bases and J 1 base, with 11 bases left between them. The CDR3 DNA follows: TGTGCCAGCAGTCCGCTTGGCCTCCAAGAGACCCAGTACTTC. The encoded protein is CASSPLGLQETQYF.

This chain connects TRBV28 to TRBJ1-6; the D is unclear. CDR1 and CDR2 from the germline V gene are MDHEN and SYDVKM. V was trimmed by 2 bases and J by 4 bases, leaving 18 bases between them. This CDR3 is 18 amino acids long. The CDR3 DNA reads TGTGCCAGCAGTTTAGCGTCCCGGGGTGGAAAATATAATTCACCCCTCCACTTT. It yields the protein CASSLASRGGKYNSPLHF.

CDR3 protein: CARNPGDSSTDTQYF. CDR3 DNA: TGTGCCAGGAATCCAGGGGACTCTAGCACAGATACGCAGTATTTT. The chain has TRBV27 and TRBJ2-3; D assignment may be TRBD1 or TRBD2 (6 bases each). There are 15 residues in the CDR3. The V gene lost 9 bases and the J gene lost 0 bases, with 16 bases spanning the gap. CDR1 is MNHEY, CDR2 SMNVEV, per germline (reference sequence).

The genes are TRBV19 and TRBJ2-1, with a tentative D call TRBD1 (6 bases). Per the germline V gene, CDR1 is LNHDA and CDR2 is SQIVND (reference sequence). The CDR3 extends over 16 amino acids. Trimming took off 4 bases at V and 0 bases at J, with 13 bases between the two ends. In nucleotides, the CDR3 is TGTGCCAGTAGTAGAAAAACAGGGATCTCCTACAATGAGCAGTTCTTC. Its protein is CASSRKTGISYNEQFF.

The chain is built from TRBV28 and TRBJ1-2, with D hard to call. The ends were cut back, 3 bases at V and 5 bases at J, with 16 bases in the middle. Germline V gives CDR1 MDHEN, CDR2 SYDVKM. The CDR3 extends over 15 amino acids. Here the CDR3 reads CASSFSPPGLYGYTF. In DNA, the CDR3 is TGTGCCAGCAGTTTTTCCCCCCCAGGACTTTATGGCTACACCTTC.

The chain links TRBV2 to TRBJ2-7, with a possible D match to TRBD2 (6 bases). The CDR3 has 15 residues. V lost 5 bases, J lost 0 bases, and 14 bases lay in between. Germline V CDR1 and CDR2: SNHLY, FYNNEI. The CDR3 loop is CASSRLAPSSYEQYF. CDR3 coding DNA: TGTGCCAGCAGTCGCCTAGCGCCTAGCTCCTACGAGCAGTACTTC.

V usage is TRBV20-1 and J usage is TRBJ2-1; TRBD2 aligns across 9 bases. V was clipped by 3 bases and J by 10 bases; unmatched bases: 10. The CDR3 consists of 14 residues. Germline V CDR1 and CDR2: DFQATT, SNEGSKA (reference sequence). The CDR3 here is CSASYAGGPWEQFF. In nucleotides, the CDR3 is TGCAGTGCTAGTTACGCGGGAGGGCCGTGGGAGCAGTTCTTC.

V and J are TRBV6-2 or TRBV6-3 and TRBJ1-2, with 9 nucleotides matching TRBD1. CDR3 length: 14 amino acids. Germline CDR1 is MNHEY and CDR2 is SVGEGT. V shed 2 bases, J shed 8 bases, and the junction held 6 bases outside the gene matches. CDR3 in DNA: TGTGCCAGCAGTTACACTGGACAGGGGATCGGCTACACCTTC. This translates into CASSYTGQGIGYTF.

V is TRBV5-1 and J is TRBJ2-5; 12 bases are a match to TRBD2. The CDR3 extends over 18 amino acids. Trimming at V came to 0 bases and at J to 0 bases, leaving 6 bases not matched to a gene. CDR1 SGHRS and CDR2 YFSETQ come from the germline V gene. In DNA form, the CDR3 reads TGCGCCAGCAGCTTGGCGCCCCGGACTAGCGGGGACCAAGAGACCCAGTACTTC. Residues: CASSLAPRTSGDQETQYF.

The chain combines TRBV5-1 with TRBJ2-3, with 14 nucleotides matching TRBD2. CDR1 SGHRS and CDR2 YFSETQ come from the germline V gene. This CDR3 contains 15 residues. The V segment lost 4 bases and the J segment 4 bases; nucleotides outside the gene matches: 2. CDR3 in amino acids: CASSPGLAGADTQYF. DNA for the CDR3: TGCGCCAGCAGCCCGGGACTAGCGGGAGCAGATACGCAGTATTTT.

This chain links TRBV28 with TRBJ2-3; D is unclear. Germline-derived CDR1 and CDR2 are MDHEN and SYDVKM. This CDR3 has 13 residues. Between the trimmed V and J ends, which lost 6 bases and 6 bases, there was a span of 13 bases. The chain's CDR3 is CASRAGSVDTQYF. CDR3 DNA: TGTGCCAGCAGAGCCGGATCCGTGGATACGCAGTATTTT.

Details on this clone: Germline and junction disagree at one end, which may indicate a read error. The sample has other DNA sequences that encode this CDR3 too. V gene TRBV9 combines with J gene TRBJ2-7; D is undetermined. CDR1 and CDR2 (germline): SGDLS, YYNGEE. This CDR3 comprises 14 residues. The CDR3, as DNA: TGTGCTAGCAGCGTTAACACCCACCTAGACGAGCAGTACTTC. It codes for CASSVNTHLDEQYF.

The J gene is TRBJ2-2, the V gene TRBV7-3, with 13 bases identical to TRBD2. The J segment lost 3 bases and the V segment lost 5 bases, leaving 3 bases of the junction unmatched. Per the germline V gene, CDR1 is SGHTA and CDR2 is FQGTGA. The CDR3 has 16 residues. This CDR3 reads CASSPGLAGHTGELFF. The CDR3 region has the DNA TGTGCCAGCAGCCCGGGACTAGCGGGACACACCGGGGAGCTGTTTTTT.

V usage is TRBV28 and J usage is TRBJ1-1, with D maybe TRBD1 (6 bases). The germline CDR1 and CDR2 sequences are MDHEN and SYDVKM. This CDR3 is built from 14 residues. Trimming took 6 bases from V and 4 from J, leaving 15 bases between them. The CDR3 protein is CASRIQGQVTEAFF. In DNA, the CDR3 is TGTGCCAGCAGGATCCAGGGGCAGGTCACTGAAGCTTTCTTT.

The chain couples TRBV12-5 to TRBJ2-5; D not resolved. Trimming took off 1 base at V and 4 bases at J, with 4 bases between the two ends. Per the germline V gene, CDR1 is LGHNT and CDR2 is FRNRAP. The CDR3 spans 12 residues. CDR3 coding DNA: TGTGCTAGTGGTTTGGGGGGAGAGACCCAGTACTTC. Translating gives CASGLGGETQYF.

This clone occurred once. The chain combines TRBV27 with TRBJ2-5, with D maybe TRBD2 (5 bases). Germline loops: CDR1 MNHEY, CDR2 SMNVEV (reference sequence). The ends were cut back, 5 bases at V and 1 base at J, with 20 bases in the middle. This CDR3 region has 17 residues. CDR3 nucleotide sequence: TGTGCCAGCAGTCTAAACCTCCTCGATGGAGGCCAAGAGACCCAGTACTTC. Amino acid sequence: CASSLNLLDGGQETQYF.

V usage is TRBV24-1 and J usage is TRBJ1-4; D gene ambiguous. Germline V CDR1 and CDR2: KGHDR, SFDVKD. V was cut by 0 bases and J by 8 bases, with 6 bases left in between. This CDR3 comprises 13 residues. Here the CDR3 reads CATSDLLSEKLFF. The CDR3 DNA sequence: TGTGCCACCAGTGATTTGCTATCCGAAAAACTGTTTTTT.

The J gene is TRBJ1-5, the V gene TRBV30; no clear D. Germline assignment: CDR1 GTSNPN and CDR2 SVGIG (reference sequence). CDR3 length equals 15 residues. V was clipped by 2 bases and J by 6 bases, with 17 bases between them. In DNA form, the CDR3 reads TGTGCCTGGAGTCCCGGAGGAACACATGGTCAGCCCCAGCATTTT. The encoded protein is CAWSPGGTHGQPQHF.

The V call is TRBV3-1 (or the pseudogene TRBV3-2), the J call TRBJ1-6; D gene unclear. Trimming shortened V by 4 bases and J by 9 bases, and 7 bases separated the two germline ends. CDR3 size: 12 residues. Germline CDR1 is LGHDT and CDR2 is YNNKEL (reference sequence). The chain's CDR3 is CASSLRGSPLHF. CDR3 nucleotide sequence: TGTGCCAGCAGCCTACGGGGTTCACCCCTCCACTTT.

The chain employs TRBV2 and TRBJ2-3; 14 bases are shared with TRBD2. The ends lost 7 bases at V and 2 bases at J; junction bases unmatched: 11. The length of the CDR3 is 18 residues. CDR1 and CDR2 (germline): SNHLY, FYNNEI. This chain's CDR3 is CASTRLAGGGINTDTQYF. The CDR3 DNA sequence: TGTGCCAGCACACGACTAGCGGGAGGGGGGATTAACACAGATACGCAGTATTTT.

The rearrangement links TRBV6-1 to TRBJ2-5, with 8 bases fitting TRBD2. Trimming at V came to 0 bases and at J to 0 bases, leaving 15 bases not matched to a gene. From germline, CDR1 is MNHNS and CDR2 SASEGT. CDR3 length: 20 residues. The CDR3 coding sequence is TGTGCCAGCAGTGAAGCGGGAGGAGCGGGAGCGAGGCTACACCAAGAGACCCAGTACTTC. Its translation is CASSEAGGAGARLHQETQYF.

The V and J genes are TRBV7-2 and TRBJ2-7, with TRBD1 matching over 8 bases. This CDR3 has 15 residues. V dropped 4 bases and J dropped 3; count of bases not matched to a gene: 8. Germline assignment: CDR1 SGHTA and CDR2 FQGNSA. The CDR3 DNA follows: TGTGCCAGCAGCTCTCAGGGGGCAGGGGGCTACGAGCAGTACTTC. This gives the protein CASSSQGAGGYEQYF. Combining the CDR3 with reference TRBV7-2 and TRBJ2-7 gives the whole variable domain GAGVSQSPSNKVTEKGKDVELRCDPISGHTALYWYRQSLGQGLEFLIYFQGNSAPDKSGLPSDRFSAERTGGSVSTLTIQRTQQEDSAVYLCASSSQGAGGYEQYFGPGTRLTVT.

This rearrangement joins TRBV6-4 to TRBJ2-3, with 8 bases identical to TRBD1. V dropped 2 bases and J dropped 1; count of bases not matched to a gene: 23. This CDR3 is 22 amino acids long. Germline assignment: CDR1 MRHNA and CDR2 SNTAGT. CDR3 residues: CASSDPNLSDRGGGTGTDTQYF. The CDR3 DNA sequence: TGTGCCAGCAGTGACCCTAACCTCTCAGACAGGGGTGGTGGTACGGGCACAGATACGCAGTATTTT.

This chain joins TRBV28 and TRBJ1-4; D uncertain. Trimming shortened V by 4 bases and J by 3 bases, and 3 bases separated the two germline ends. The germline V gene has CDR1 MDHEN and CDR2 SYDVKM. The CDR3 sequence is 12 residues long. CDR3 residues: CASSSANEKLFF. The CDR3 DNA follows: TGTGCCAGCAGTTCAGCTAATGAAAAACTGTTTTTT.

CDR3 DNA: TGTGCCAGCAGCTTAGTGGCGGGAGCGAGATGGCTAGATACGCAGTATTTT. It encodes CASSLVAGARWLDTQYF. The J gene is TRBJ2-3, the V gene TRBV11-3, with 7 bases aligning to TRBD2. The CDR3 covers 17 residues. V dropped 1 base and J dropped 5; count of bases not matched to a gene: 12. In germline, CDR1 is SGHNT, CDR2 YENEEA.